The next 28 T cell receptor beta chains were all read from a single sample in a study of T cell changes during pregnancy in multiple sclerosis. Generated by immunoSEQ multiplex PCR, the TCRdb table keeps only in-frame clones and is missing some. The table lists approximately 30,000 clones, approximately 87% of them singletons, with 4.5% in the top ten. The source was CD8+ T cells from peripheral blood mononuclear cells, collected after pregnancy. The receptors come from a female donor with multiple sclerosis, enrolled in a pregnancy study.

The V call is TRBV5-5, the J call TRBJ2-7; TRBD1 matches 8 bases. The length of the CDR3 is 18 residues. Trimming removed 1 base from V and 0 bases from J; junction bases left unmatched: 12. Germline CDR1 reads SGHKS; CDR2 reads YYEKEE (reference sequence). CDR3 protein: CASSLLGQGARSSYEQYF. CDR3 nucleotides: TGTGCCAGCAGCTTGTTAGGGCAGGGGGCGAGGAGCTCCTACGAGCAGTACTTC.

This chain uses TRBV13 with TRBJ1-1; 11 nucleotides line up with TRBD1. V lost 7 bases and J lost 5; bases outside the gene matches: 9. The CDR3 sequence is 15 residues long. Per the germline V gene, CDR1 is PRHDT and CDR2 is FYEKMQ (reference sequence). CDR3 in DNA: TGTGCCAGCACCCCGTTGGGGACAGGGGGAACTGAAGCTTTCTTT. This encodes CASTPLGTGGTEAFF.

The chain recombines TRBV27 with TRBJ1-2; 8 bases align to TRBD1. V gave up 7 bases and J gave up 6 bases; unmatched junction bases: 10. Germline loops: CDR1 MNHEY, CDR2 SMNVEV (reference sequence). CDR3 length: 14 amino acids. CDR3 amino acids: CASKRVDREDGYTF. CDR3 nucleotides: TGTGCCAGCAAAAGGGTGGACAGGGAAGATGGCTACACCTTC.

The chain combines TRBV11-2 with TRBJ1-2; D gene unclear. CDR3 size: 11 residues. Deletions cut 4 bases from V and 5 bases from J, with 5 bases between. Germline lookup yields CDR1 SGHAT and CDR2 FQNNGV. In DNA form, the CDR3 reads TGTGCCAGCAGCTATCGGTATGGCTACACCTTC. This translates into CASSYRYGYTF.

The sample holds a few counts of this clone. The V call is TRBV30, the J call TRBJ1-5; D call uncertain. V was cut by 1 base and J by 0 bases, with 4 bases left in between. CDR1 and CDR2 (germline): GTSNPN, SVGIG (reference sequence). This CDR3 is built from 13 residues. The CDR3 loop reads CAWSGGSNQPQHF. DNA of the CDR3: TGTGCCTGGAGTGGCGGTAGCAATCAGCCCCAGCATTTT.

The chain carries TRBV27 and TRBJ1-2; TRBD1 matches 12 bases. Per the germline V gene, CDR1 is MNHEY and CDR2 is SMNVEV (reference sequence). The CDR3 spans 16 residues. The junction had 7 bases not matched to a gene; V was cut back by 2 bases and J by 6 bases. CDR3 DNA sequence: TGTGCCAGCAGTTTAACCGGGACAGGGGGCAGTGATGGCTACACCTTC. Translated: CASSLTGTGGSDGYTF.

The sample holds a few counts of this clone. This chain uses TRBV6-4 with TRBJ2-1, with 8 bases identical to TRBD2. Unmatched junction bases numbered 6, after V lost 5 bases and J lost 3 bases. Germline CDR1 reads MRHNA; CDR2 reads SNTAGT. This CDR3 spans 15 amino acids. The CDR3 region is CASSLGSGDYNEQFF. The CDR3 bases are TGTGCCAGCAGTCTCGGTAGCGGGGACTACAATGAGCAGTTCTTC.

This clone has a handful of counts. V is TRBV7-9 and J is TRBJ1-1; D remains ambiguous. Germline V CDR1 and CDR2: SEHNR, FQNEAQ (reference sequence). The CDR3 loop spans 13 amino acids. Trimming cost V 6 bases and J 6 bases, with 14 bases left between them. CDR3 region: CASRFDMRSEAFF. The CDR3, as DNA: TGTGCCAGCAGGTTCGATATGAGGTCTGAAGCTTTCTTT.

The chain uses TRBV7-3 and TRBJ2-5; D may be TRBD2 (6 bases). Germline assignment: CDR1 SGHTA and CDR2 FQGTGA. The CDR3 contains 13 residues. V shed 4 bases and J shed 4 bases, with 10 bases lying between them. The CDR3 nucleotides are TGTGCCAGCAGCTCCCTCGGGGGAGAGACCCAGTACTTC. Translating it yields CASSSLGGETQYF.

The V call is TRBV15, the J call TRBJ2-5; the D gene is possibly TRBD1 (7 bases). The V end lost 5 bases, the J end lost 4 bases, and 17 bases lay between the germline ends. There are 15 residues in the CDR3. The V gene's germline CDR1 is LNHNV and CDR2 YYDKDF (reference sequence). The CDR3 DNA follows: TGTGCCACCAGCGCCCAGCAGGGGGGAGGAGAGACCCAGTACTTC. Amino acids: CATSAQQGGGETQYF.

The chain has TRBV27 and TRBJ2-5; a weak D match, TRBD2 (6 bases). CDR1 and CDR2 (germline): MNHEY, SMNVEV (reference sequence). The V end lost 2 bases, the J end lost 4 bases, and 8 bases lay between the germline ends. This CDR3 comprises 13 residues. The CDR3 is CASSLGGLETQYF. The CDR3 region has the DNA TGTGCCAGCAGTTTAGGAGGGCTAGAGACCCAGTACTTC.

V is TRBV27 and J is TRBJ2-1; 8 bases are a match to TRBD2. V gave up 5 bases and J gave up 6 bases; unmatched junction bases: 15. Germline V lookup: CDR1 MNHEY, CDR2 SMNVEV (reference sequence). CDR3 size: 17 residues. CDR3 in amino acids: CASSQSPYRTSSNEQFF. The DNA for the CDR3 is TGTGCCAGCAGTCAATCCCCATATCGGACTAGCTCCAATGAGCAGTTCTTC.

Concerning this clone itself: A read error may account for a junction end that differs from germline. The chain is built from TRBV29-1 and TRBJ1-2, with D perhaps matching TRBD1 (6 bases). The CDR3 totals 13 residues. Per the germline V gene, CDR1 is SQVTM and CDR2 is ANQGSEA. CDR3 sequence: CSGETGSHYGYTF. CDR3 sequence (DNA): TGCAGCGGTGAAACAGGGTCCCACTATGGCTACACCTTC.

The chain links TRBV5-5 to TRBJ1-6; D remains ambiguous. Trimming shortened V by 5 bases and J by 4 bases, and 10 bases separated the two germline ends. This CDR3 spans 14 amino acids. CDR1 is SGHKS and CDR2 is YYEKEE in the germline V gene (reference sequence). This CDR3 is CASRSVRYNSPLHF. The CDR3 DNA follows: TGTGCCAGCAGGTCGGTCCGGTATAATTCACCCCTCCACTTT.

The chain carries TRBV13 and TRBJ1-4; 10 bases are shared with TRBD1. Germline values: CDR1 PRHDT, CDR2 FYEKMQ (reference sequence). The CDR3 length is 14 residues. V gave up 5 bases and J gave up 8 bases; unmatched junction bases: 5. CDR3 loop: CASSQDRGIEKLFF. The CDR3 DNA reads as TGTGCCAGCAGCCAGGACAGGGGGATCGAAAAACTGTTTTTT.

The genes are TRBV7-2 and TRBJ1-1, with D unclear. Trimming left V 2 bases short and J 1 base short, with 5 bases between. Germline V lookup: CDR1 SGHTA, CDR2 FQGNSA. The CDR3 length is 13 residues. CDR3 DNA: TGTGCCAGCAGCTTATCCAGGAACACTGAAGCTTTCTTT. Its protein is CASSLSRNTEAFF.

The rearrangement links TRBV9 to TRBJ2-7; a weak D match, TRBD2 (5 bases). The CDR3 consists of 16 residues. V was pared by 0 bases and J by 2 bases, with 15 bases between. Germline V lookup: CDR1 SGDLS, CDR2 YYNGEE. The CDR3 sequence: CASSVEWAASPYEQYF. CDR3 coding DNA: TGTGCCAGCAGCGTAGAGTGGGCAGCTAGCCCCTACGAGCAGTACTTC.

This clone occurred a few times. The chain uses TRBV9 and TRBJ1-2, with D perhaps matching TRBD1 (5 bases). Germline V gene sequence: CDR1 SGDLS, CDR2 YYNGEE. V was cut by 3 bases and J by 3 bases, with 12 bases left in between. This CDR3 is built from 14 residues. CDR3 in DNA: TGTGCCAGCAGCGAGGCAGGGCTTCACTATGGCTACACCTTC. Protein sequence: CASSEAGLHYGYTF.

The genes are TRBV7-6 and TRBJ1-2; D perhaps matches TRBD1 (5 bases). The germline V gene encodes CDR1 SGHVS and CDR2 FNYEAQ. CDR3 size: 16 residues. V was cut by 2 bases and J by 3 bases, with 16 bases left in between. CDR3 nucleotides: TGTGCCAGCAGCTTAAGTCAGGGCACTTACGACTATGGCTACACCTTC. Residues: CASSLSQGTYDYGYTF.

This sequence joins TRBV4-2 and TRBJ1-4; 8 nucleotides match TRBD1. J gave up 6 bases and V 3 bases, and 18 bases lay outside the gene matches. The CDR3 contains 19 residues. Germline CDR1 is LGHNA and CDR2 is YNFKEQ. CDR3 in amino acids: CASSHWGQGALSGDEKLFF. The CDR3 coding sequence is TGTGCCAGCAGCCATTGGGGGCAGGGGGCCTTGTCGGGGGATGAAAAACTGTTTTTT.

The rearrangement joins TRBV7-3 to TRBJ1-1; 10 bases align to TRBD1. V lost 5 bases, J lost 5 bases, and 8 bases stayed unmatched. CDR1 SGHTA and CDR2 FQGTGA come from the germline V gene. This CDR3 spans 15 amino acids. DNA for the CDR3: TGTGCCAGCAGCCTCCTGGGACAGGGGTGGACTGAAGCTTTCTTT. Its translation is CASSLLGQGWTEAFF.

This clone came up a few times. The CDR3 protein is CASSLQGLDNTEAFF. In nucleotides, the CDR3 is TGCGCCAGCAGTCTACAGGGTCTCGACAACACTGAAGCTTTCTTT. The V call is TRBV4-1, the J call TRBJ1-1, with D possibly matching TRBD1 (6 bases). The germline V gene has CDR1 MGHRA and CDR2 YSYEKL. The CDR3 spans 15 residues. With 6 bases removed from V and 2 bases from J, the gap between germline ends came to 16 bases.

The chain uses TRBV23-1 and TRBJ2-3, with D uncertain. TRBV23-1 is labeled an ORF, and its function is uncertain. The CDR3 spans 14 residues. Deletions cut 4 bases from V and 0 bases from J, with 8 bases between. The CDR3 DNA is TGCGCCAGCAGTCCCTTCTCTAGCACAGATACGCAGTATTTT. It translates to CASSPFSSTDTQYF.

This chain joins TRBV7-8 and TRBJ1-1; tentatively, D is TRBD1 (6 bases). Between the trimmed V and J ends, which lost 5 bases and 2 bases, there was a span of 15 bases. Germline V CDR1 and CDR2: SGHVS, FQNEAQ. The CDR3 runs to 15 residues. The CDR3, as DNA: TGTGCCAGCAGCCCCGGGCCGACAGGTAACACTGAAGCTTTCTTT. The encoded protein is CASSPGPTGNTEAFF. Complete variable domain (other parts from reference TRBV7-8 and TRBJ1-1): GAGVSQSPRYKVAKRGQDVALRCDPISGHVSLFWYQQALGQGPEFLTYFQNEAQLDKSGLPSDRFFAERPEGSVSTLKIQRTQQEDSAVYLCASSPGPTGNTEAFFGQGTRLTVV.

The rearrangement joins TRBV23-1 to TRBJ1-6, with 9 nucleotides matching TRBD1. TRBV23-1 is known as an ORF, though its function is uncertain. The length of the CDR3 is 17 residues. The junction had 6 bases not matched to a gene; V was cut back by 3 bases and J by 3 bases. CDR3 protein: CASSHFETGGYNSPLHF. CDR3 DNA sequence: TGCGCCAGCAGTCACTTCGAGACAGGGGGCTATAATTCACCCCTCCACTTT.

J is TRBJ2-7 and V is TRBV9, with D tentatively TRBD1 (5 bases). This CDR3 region has 14 residues. The V and J ends lost 4 bases and 3 bases respectively, with 14 bases between them. Germline loops: CDR1 SGDLS, CDR2 YYNGEE. CDR3 nucleotides: TGTGCCAGCAGCCCAACTGACAGATACTACGAGCAGTACTTC. Residues: CASSPTDRYYEQYF.

This chain connects TRBV5-6 to TRBJ2-3; tentative D call: TRBD2 (6 bases). V dropped 1 base and J dropped 4 bases, with 13 bases sitting between them. CDR3 length: 15 amino acids. Germline values: CDR1 SGHDT, CDR2 YYEEEE. DNA of the CDR3: TGTGCCAGCAGCTTGTCTCCGGGGGTGGCAGATACGCAGTATTTT. Translation: CASSLSPGVADTQYF. Full variable domain (missing parts from reference TRBV5-6 and TRBJ2-3): DAGVTQSPTHLIKTRGQQVTLRCSPKSGHDTVSWYQQALGQGPQFIFQYYEEEERQRGNFPDRFSGHQFPNYSSELNVNALLLGDSALYLCASSLSPGVADTQYFGPGTRLTVL.

The chain carries TRBV10-1 and TRBJ1-4; no reliable D call. The germline V gene encodes CDR1 WNHNN and CDR2 SYGVQD (reference sequence). The CDR3 runs to 14 residues. The V end was cut by 6 bases, the J end by 5 bases, with 13 bases between. CDR3 in amino acids: CASSTGTSNEKLFF. DNA for the CDR3: TGCGCCAGCAGCACGGGAACCTCCAATGAAAAACTGTTTTTT.